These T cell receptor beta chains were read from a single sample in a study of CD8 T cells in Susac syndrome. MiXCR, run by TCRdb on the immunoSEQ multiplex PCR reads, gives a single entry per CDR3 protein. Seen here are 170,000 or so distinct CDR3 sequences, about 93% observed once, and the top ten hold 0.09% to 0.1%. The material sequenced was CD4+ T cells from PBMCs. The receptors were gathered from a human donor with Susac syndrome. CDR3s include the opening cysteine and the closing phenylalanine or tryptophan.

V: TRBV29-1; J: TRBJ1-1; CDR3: CSVVADTEAFF
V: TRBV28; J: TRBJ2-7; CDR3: CASRLGLAYEQYF
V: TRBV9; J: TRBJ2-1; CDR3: CASSPRTGTSGENEQFF
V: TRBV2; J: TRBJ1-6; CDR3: CASSEEAVQNSPLHF
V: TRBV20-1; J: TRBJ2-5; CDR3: CSARDNGGGETQYF
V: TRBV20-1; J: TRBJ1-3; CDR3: CSARDRDRAAGTSGNTIYF
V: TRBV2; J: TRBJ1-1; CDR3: CASSVPSSGTFF
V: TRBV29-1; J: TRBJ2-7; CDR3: CSAQAGGLYEQYF
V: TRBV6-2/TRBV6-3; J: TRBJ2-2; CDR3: CASSYRQGASGELFF
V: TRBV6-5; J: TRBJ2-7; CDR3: CASSSPPEIDEQYF
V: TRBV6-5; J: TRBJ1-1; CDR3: CASSFRTGGIFQNTEAFF
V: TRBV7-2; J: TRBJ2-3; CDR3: CASSLVGGGGPLDTQYF
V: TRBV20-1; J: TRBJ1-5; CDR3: CSATVGGNQPQHF
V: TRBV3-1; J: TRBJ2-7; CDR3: CASSQDMSEQYF
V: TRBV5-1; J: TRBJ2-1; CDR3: CASSLEGRGLDEQFF
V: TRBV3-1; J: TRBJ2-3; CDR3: CASSQTGDTQYF
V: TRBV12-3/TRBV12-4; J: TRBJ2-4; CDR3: CASSLGNRGQGIQYF
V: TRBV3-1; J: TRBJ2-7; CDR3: CASSQEWGAYEQYF
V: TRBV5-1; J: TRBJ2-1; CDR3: CASSGLTGTTSNEQFF